The text below deals with one T cell receptor (beta chain). Its cognate antigen is unknown. The sample is drawn from a study of long-term antiretroviral therapy in people with HIV. V gave up 3 bases and J gave up 2 bases, with 17 bases separating them. This CDR3 is 17 amino acids long. Germline CDR1 and CDR2: LNHDA and SQIVND (reference sequence). Study findings and constraints: Blood collection from the mid-2000s to the late 2010s possibly occurred under older ART regimens.

Version v3.0 of the immunoSEQ assay ran at survey level. Sequenced by immunoSEQ multiplex PCR; TCRdb stores in-frame clones only, minus some. Found here are some 31,000 clones, approximately 97% of them singletons; the top ten hold about 3%. V gene TRBV19 combines with J gene TRBJ2-4; either TRBD1 or TRBD2 may supply D (5 bases each). The source was unsorted PBMCs, collected 6.9 years after starting antiretroviral therapy. The sequence was obtained from a man aged 25-45 years with HIV. CDR3 DNA sequence: TGTGCCAGTAGTATTGGGCAGACTGGGGGATCCAAAAACATTCAGTACTTC. Its protein product is CASSIGQTGGSKNIQYF.